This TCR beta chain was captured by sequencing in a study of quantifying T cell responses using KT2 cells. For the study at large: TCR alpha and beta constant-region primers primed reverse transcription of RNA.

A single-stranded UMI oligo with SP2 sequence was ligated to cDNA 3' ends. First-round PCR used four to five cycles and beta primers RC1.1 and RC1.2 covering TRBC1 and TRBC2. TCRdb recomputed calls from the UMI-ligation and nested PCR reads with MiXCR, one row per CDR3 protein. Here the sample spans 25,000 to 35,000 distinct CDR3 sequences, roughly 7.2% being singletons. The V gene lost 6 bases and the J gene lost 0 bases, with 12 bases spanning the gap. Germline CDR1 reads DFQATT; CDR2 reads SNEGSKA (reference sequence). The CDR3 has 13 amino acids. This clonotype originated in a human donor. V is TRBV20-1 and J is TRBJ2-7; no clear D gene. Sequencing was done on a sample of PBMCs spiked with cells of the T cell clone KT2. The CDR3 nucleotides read TGCAGTGCCGCGGCGCGGAGCTCCTACGAGCAGTACTTC. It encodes CSAAARSSYEQYF.